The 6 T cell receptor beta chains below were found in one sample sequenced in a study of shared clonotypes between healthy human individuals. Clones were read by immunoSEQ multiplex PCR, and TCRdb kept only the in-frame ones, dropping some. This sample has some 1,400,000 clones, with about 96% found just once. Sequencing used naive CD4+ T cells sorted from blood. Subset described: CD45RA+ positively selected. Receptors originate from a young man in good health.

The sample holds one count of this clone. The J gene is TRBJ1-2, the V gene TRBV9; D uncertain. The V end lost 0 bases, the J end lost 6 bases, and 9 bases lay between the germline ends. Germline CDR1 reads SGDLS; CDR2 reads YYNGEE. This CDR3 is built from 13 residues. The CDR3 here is CASSVDILDGYTF. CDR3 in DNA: TGTGCCAGCAGCGTAGACATCCTCGATGGCTACACCTTC.

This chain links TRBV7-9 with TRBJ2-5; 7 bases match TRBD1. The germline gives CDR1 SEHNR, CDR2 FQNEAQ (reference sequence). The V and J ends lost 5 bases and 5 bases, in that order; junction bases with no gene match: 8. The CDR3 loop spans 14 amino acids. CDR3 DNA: TGTGCCAGCAGCCAGGGACAGACGGGTGAGACCCAGTACTTC. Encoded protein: CASSQGQTGETQYF.

Here the CDR3 reads CASRSQGGEQYF. CDR3 sequence (DNA): TGTGCCAGCAGGAGCCAGGGAGGCGAGCAGTACTTC. The V gene is TRBV2, the J gene TRBJ2-7, with D perhaps TRBD2 (6 bases). The CDR3 spans 12 residues. V dropped 6 bases and J dropped 6 bases, with 12 bases sitting between them. Germline loops: CDR1 SNHLY, CDR2 FYNNEI.

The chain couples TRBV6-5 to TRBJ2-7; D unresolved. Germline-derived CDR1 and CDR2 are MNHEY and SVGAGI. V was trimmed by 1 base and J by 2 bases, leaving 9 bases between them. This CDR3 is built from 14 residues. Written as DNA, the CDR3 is TGTGCCAGCAGTTACTTTGCAACCCCCTACGAGCAGTACTTC. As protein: CASSYFATPYEQYF.

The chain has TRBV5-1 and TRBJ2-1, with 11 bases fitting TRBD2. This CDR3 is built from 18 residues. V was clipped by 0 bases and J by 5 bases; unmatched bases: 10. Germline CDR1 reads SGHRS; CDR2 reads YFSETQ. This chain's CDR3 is CASSLELAGVRLHNEQFF. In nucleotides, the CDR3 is TGCGCCAGCAGCTTGGAACTAGCGGGAGTCCGGTTACACAATGAGCAGTTCTTC.

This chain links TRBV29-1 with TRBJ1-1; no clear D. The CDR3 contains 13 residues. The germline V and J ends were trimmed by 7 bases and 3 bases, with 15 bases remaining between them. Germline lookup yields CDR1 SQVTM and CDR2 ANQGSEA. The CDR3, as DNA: TGCAGCGCCAAGCTGATGGCGGACACTGAAGCTTTCTTT. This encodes CSAKLMADTEAFF.